The 2 T cell receptor beta chains below all came from one sample that was sequenced in a study of beta chain features in type 1 diabetes. The study's findings and limits: Shorter TCRB CDR3s, moderately but significantly so, marked every one of the four CD4+ subsets in Type 1 diabetes patients.

Their antigen targets remain unknown. Expressed TCRB transcripts were sequenced because the isolated RNA had all been reverse transcribed beforehand. This table comes from immunoSEQ multiplex PCR, and its TCRdb copy is limited to in-frame clones, with some not included. The data hold hundreds of thousands of clones, with 13% observed a single time. Sequenced: naive CD4+ T cells from blood. The origin of the receptors is a man aged 18 to 30 with type 1 diabetes.

In DNA, the CDR3 is TGTGCCAGCAGCTTATATGGGGCCGGTAGCAACTATGGCTACACCTTC. Amino acids: CASSLYGAGSNYGYTF. This rearrangement joins TRBV7-2 to TRBJ1-2; a weak D match, TRBD1 (5 bases). CDR3 length: 16 amino acids. Trimming took 2 bases from V and 2 from J, leaving 15 bases between them. Germline lookup yields CDR1 SGHTA and CDR2 FQGNSA.

V usage is TRBV7-2 and J usage is TRBJ1-1; D is unclear. V was pared by 7 bases and J by 9 bases, with 15 bases between. CDR1 is SGHTA and CDR2 is FQGNSA in the germline V gene. This CDR3 is built from 12 residues. This chain's CDR3 is CASTGEGLKAFF. In nucleotides, the CDR3 is TGTGCCAGCACCGGGGAGGGTTTGAAAGCTTTCTTT.